This passage covers 29 T cell receptor beta chains from one sample sequenced in a study of sequential checkpoint blockade in melanoma. Indicated treatment: randomized to nivolumab then ipilimumab (arm A) or the reverse (arm B). Using immunoSEQ multiplex PCR, the repertoire was profiled, and TCRdb retains in-frame clones only, with some absent. The table includes under 25,000 clones, around 80% detected once. This sample comprised CD8+ T cells sorted from blood (inferred from file names), obtained from a patient given nivolumab and ipilimumab in sequence. The receptor set was obtained from a human donor with melanoma.

The CDR3 nucleotides are TGTGCCAGCAGCCAAGTGACAGGGGAAGACTATGGCTACACCTTC. Its translation: CASSQVTGEDYGYTF. This sequence joins TRBV4-2 and TRBJ1-2; 8 bases fit TRBD1. The J segment lost 3 bases and the V segment lost 1 base, leaving 4 bases of the junction unmatched. Germline V CDR1 and CDR2: LGHNA, YNFKEQ. The CDR3 is 15 residues long.

The gene calls are TRBV10-3 and TRBJ1-1; D remains ambiguous. V was trimmed by 8 bases and J by 5 bases, leaving 12 bases between them. Looked up from germline, CDR1 is ENHRY and CDR2 is SYGVKD. This CDR3 has 12 amino acids. DNA of the CDR3: TGTGCCATCGCTAGGACTGTTACTGAAGCTTTCTTT. The encoded protein is CAIARTVTEAFF.

This chain uses TRBV12-5 with TRBJ2-1; the D is unclear. Germline CDR1 LGHNT, CDR2 FRNRAP. V was clipped by 2 bases and J by 1 base, with 12 bases between them. The CDR3 length is 16 residues. For the CDR3, the DNA is TGTGCTAGTGGTTTGCTCCTAACTGGTTCCTACAATGAGCAGTTCTTC. The encoded protein is CASGLLLTGSYNEQFF.

This clone was seen just once. V gene TRBV2 combines with J gene TRBJ1-5; TRBD1 agrees at 9 bases. The CDR3 runs to 14 residues. Germline CDR1 is SNHLY and CDR2 is FYNNEI. V gave up 5 bases and J gave up 6 bases; unmatched junction bases: 5. The CDR3 reads CASSTGGIVQPQHF. The CDR3 nucleotides are TGTGCCAGCAGTACAGGGGGCATAGTTCAGCCCCAGCATTTT.

The gene calls are TRBV2 and TRBJ1-4; 7 bases align to TRBD1. This CDR3 is built from 13 residues. The V gene's germline CDR1 is SNHLY and CDR2 FYNNEI. V lost 7 bases to trimming and J lost 8 bases; unmatched junction nucleotides: 7. CDR3 nucleotides: TGTGCCAGCAAGGGGGCGAATCGGGAAAAACTGTTTTTT. Translation gives CASKGANREKLFF.

The chain carries TRBV7-9 and TRBJ2-4; 9 nucleotides align to TRBD2. The CDR3 contains 15 residues. Germline CDR1 SEHNR, CDR2 FQNEAQ (reference sequence). Unmatched junction bases numbered 3, after V lost 5 bases and J lost 1 base. The CDR3 protein is CASSKSGGAKNIQYF. The CDR3 DNA reads TGTGCCAGCAGCAAAAGCGGGGGGGCCAAAAACATTCAGTACTTC.

There are a few counts of this clone. The chain joins TRBV7-3 to TRBJ2-3, with D possibly matching TRBD1 (6 bases). Trimming pared 0 bases from V and 4 bases from J, leaving 11 bases between. This CDR3 comprises 15 residues. CDR1 and CDR2 from the germline V gene are SGHTA and FQGTGA. The CDR3 reads CASSLTNGGADTQYF. Here the CDR3 DNA reads TGTGCCAGCAGCTTAACGAATGGGGGCGCAGATACGCAGTATTTT. Based on the CDR3 plus reference TRBV7-3 and TRBJ2-3, the full variable domain is GAGVSQTPSNKVTEKGKYVELRCDPISGHTALYWYRQSLGQGPEFLIYFQGTGAADDSGLPNDRFFAVRPEGSVSTLKIQRTERGDSAVYLCASSLTNGGADTQYFGPGTRLTVL.

CDR3 loop: CASSPTSGRINEQFF. CDR3 nucleotide sequence: TGTGCCAGTAGTCCTACTAGCGGGAGAATAAATGAGCAGTTCTTC. The rearrangement joins TRBV19 to TRBJ2-1, with 11 bases that match TRBD2. Unmatched junction bases numbered 7, after V lost 5 bases and J lost 7 bases. Germline CDR1 LNHDA, CDR2 SQIVND (reference sequence). The CDR3 is 15 amino acids.

The gene calls are TRBV28 and TRBJ1-4, with D possibly matching TRBD1 (5 bases). This CDR3 has 15 residues. The V gene's germline CDR1 is MDHEN and CDR2 SYDVKM. Trimming stripped 3 bases from V and 5 bases from J, with 13 bases between. CDR3 protein: CASSFSGQGNEKLFF. The CDR3 DNA follows: TGTGCCAGCAGTTTTTCGGGTCAGGGCAATGAAAAACTGTTTTTT.

V gene TRBV5-1 combines with J gene TRBJ1-1; D gene unclear. Germline lookup yields CDR1 SGHRS and CDR2 YFSETQ. With 4 bases removed from V and 3 bases from J, the gap between germline ends came to 13 bases. The CDR3 extends over 14 amino acids. The CDR3 DNA reads TGCGCCAGCAGCCAACCTGGTATAGACACTGAAGCTTTCTTT. Translating it yields CASSQPGIDTEAFF.

This clone occurred once. This chain's CDR3 is CASSPNQADTQYF. The DNA for the CDR3 is TGTGCCAGCAGCCCAAACCAGGCAGATACGCAGTATTTT. This chain joins TRBV11-3 and TRBJ2-3; no clear D gene. Trimming took off 5 bases at V and 4 bases at J, with 10 bases between the two ends. The CDR3 runs 13 residues. Germline-derived CDR1 and CDR2 are SGHNT and YENEEA.

This clone was seen a few times. The rearrangement joins TRBV28 to TRBJ2-3; 9 bases are a match to TRBD1. The CDR3 loop spans 13 amino acids. The germline gives CDR1 MDHEN, CDR2 SYDVKM. J was trimmed by 4 bases and V by 9 bases; bases with no gene match: 5. CDR3 protein: CASGDRVPDTQYF. CDR3 sequence (DNA): TGTGCCAGTGGGGACAGGGTTCCAGATACGCAGTATTTT.

As to this clone: The junction departs from germline at one end; a sequencing error may be responsible. The chain combines TRBV2 with TRBJ2-7; D ambiguous. Looked up from germline, CDR1 is SNHLY and CDR2 is FYNNEI. This CDR3 has 12 residues. The CDR3 nucleotides read TGTGCCAACAGTATACAGTCCTACGAGCAGTACTTC. It is translated as CANSIQSYEQYF.

This chain uses TRBV5-4 with TRBJ2-7; TRBD2 aligns across 8 bases. Germline V gene data show CDR1 as SGHNT and CDR2 as YYREEE (reference sequence). CDR3 size: 16 residues. V shed 2 bases and J 1 base; nucleotides not matched to a gene: 8. The chain's CDR3 is CASSLGPAGVSYEQYF. The CDR3 DNA reads TGTGCCAGCAGCTTAGGGCCAGCGGGAGTATCCTACGAGCAGTACTTC.

The chain has TRBV29-1 and TRBJ2-1, with 15 positions matching TRBD2. Germline CDR1 reads SQVTM; CDR2 reads ANQGSEA. This CDR3 spans 15 amino acids. Trimming at V came to 3 bases and at J to 9 bases, leaving 6 bases not matched to a gene. This chain's CDR3 is CSVEGLAGGGGEQFF. Here the CDR3 DNA reads TGCAGCGTTGAGGGACTAGCGGGAGGTGGCGGTGAGCAGTTCTTC.

This rearrangement joins TRBV7-8 to TRBJ2-1, with 9 bases that match TRBD1. CDR3 size: 17 residues. V trimming: 2 bases; J trimming: 5 bases; junction bases outside the gene matches: 10. Germline-derived CDR1 and CDR2 are SGHVS and FQNEAQ. CDR3 protein: CASSLPPTGGRDNEQFF. In nucleotides, the CDR3 is TGTGCCAGCAGCTTACCACCCACAGGGGGCCGAGACAATGAGCAGTTCTTC.

This clone was recorded only once. The CDR3 DNA reads as TGTGCCTGGAGGGGGTGGGGGCCGCATCAGCCCCAGCATTTT. Its protein is CAWRGWGPHQPQHF. The chain links TRBV30 to TRBJ1-5, with a tentative D call TRBD1 (6 bases). CDR1 and CDR2 (germline): GTSNPN, SVGIG (reference sequence). V gave up 3 bases and J gave up 5 bases, with 14 bases separating them. The CDR3 totals 14 residues. Combining the CDR3 with reference TRBV30 and TRBJ1-5 gives the whole variable domain SQTIHQWPATLVQPVGSPLSLECTVEGTSNPNLYWYRQAAGRGLQLLFYSVGIGQISSEVPQNLSASRPQDRQFILSSKKLLLSDSGFYLCAWRGWGPHQPQHFGDGTRLSIL.

This clone has more than one count but fewer than ten. This chain connects TRBV7-2 to TRBJ1-1; D not resolved. Per the germline V gene, CDR1 is SGHTA and CDR2 is FQGNSA. Trimming left V 5 bases short and J 0 bases short, with 10 bases between. The CDR3 totals 14 residues. CDR3 in amino acids: CASSLQTVNTEAFF. CDR3 in DNA: TGTGCCAGCAGCCTTCAAACAGTGAACACTGAAGCTTTCTTT.

CDR3 in amino acids: CASSKPGGSSYEQYF. DNA for the CDR3: TGTGCCAGCAGTAAACCGGGTGGAAGCTCCTACGAGCAGTACTTC. V is TRBV28 and J is TRBJ2-5; D not certain. The J call may be incorrect, as the DNA end agrees better with TRBJ2-7. CDR1 and CDR2 from the germline V gene are MDHEN and SYDVKM. The CDR3 spans 15 residues.

For this clone: One end of the junction fails to match germline, which may point to a read error. The chain employs TRBV30 and TRBJ2-7; 11 nucleotides line up with TRBD2. There are 11 residues in the CDR3. CDR1 is GTSNPN, CDR2 SVGIG, per germline (reference sequence). Here the CDR3 reads CAWSEAGLADF. The CDR3 DNA reads TGTGCCTGGAGTGAGGCGGGACTAGCGGACTTC.

The table lists this clone with a count of one. The J gene is TRBJ2-6, the V gene TRBV7-2; 8 bases are a match to TRBD1. The V gene end was trimmed by 8 bases and the J gene end by 0 bases; junction bases not matched to a gene: 9. Germline V gives CDR1 SGHTA, CDR2 FQGNSA. This CDR3 is 17 amino acids long. This CDR3 reads CASQSLGQDSGANVLTF. DNA of the CDR3: TGTGCCAGCCAAAGCCTGGGACAGGACTCTGGGGCCAACGTCCTGACTTTC.

This clone was picked up one time. V usage is TRBV25-1 and J usage is TRBJ2-3; 8 nucleotides agree with TRBD2. The CDR3 spans 14 residues. V was clipped by 6 bases and J by 2 bases; unmatched bases: 4. The germline CDR1 and CDR2 sequences are MGHDK and SYGVNS. The CDR3 loop is CASSREGLTDTQYF. The CDR3 DNA is TGTGCCAGCAGCCGGGAGGGCCTCACAGATACGCAGTATTTT.

This chain uses TRBV7-2 with TRBJ2-2, with D hard to call. V gave up 4 bases and J gave up 3 bases, with 12 bases separating them. The CDR3 length is 15 residues. Looked up from germline, CDR1 is SGHTA and CDR2 is FQGNSA. CDR3 amino acids: CASSSGIWDTGELFF. DNA of the CDR3: TGTGCCAGCAGCTCAGGCATATGGGACACCGGGGAGCTGTTTTTT.

The genes are TRBV5-1 and TRBJ2-3; 7 nucleotides align to TRBD2. Germline values: CDR1 SGHRS, CDR2 YFSETQ. This CDR3 has 17 amino acids. V shed 2 bases, J shed 5 bases, and the junction held 14 bases outside the gene matches. Here the CDR3 DNA reads TGCGCCAGCAGCTTCCGGGGGGTTTGGAGCAGCCAAGATACGCAGTATTTT. Translation gives CASSFRGVWSSQDTQYF.

This clone was counted only a few times. The chain couples TRBV18 to TRBJ1-5; a possible D gene is TRBD1 (5 bases). V was cut by 6 bases and J by 7 bases, with 16 bases left in between. Germline lookup yields CDR1 KGHSH and CDR2 LQKENI. The CDR3 loop spans 14 amino acids. This CDR3 reads CASSPTDTGQPQHF. In DNA, the CDR3 is TGTGCCAGCTCGCCGACAGACACCGGACAGCCCCAGCATTTT.

V usage is TRBV27 and J usage is TRBJ2-1; TRBD1 agrees at 9 bases. The CDR3 loop spans 15 amino acids. V lost 7 bases, J lost 4 bases, and 8 bases stayed unmatched. Germline-derived CDR1 and CDR2 are MNHEY and SMNVEV (reference sequence). CDR3 nucleotides: TGTGCCAGCAATGACCCGGGACAGGGATACAATGAGCAGTTCTTC. It encodes CASNDPGQGYNEQFF.

This clone was observed a few times. The V call is TRBV6-5, the J call TRBJ1-1; 8 bases are a match to TRBD1. The germline gives CDR1 MNHEY, CDR2 SVGAGI. With V trimmed by 6 bases and J by 6 bases, 9 bases remained unmatched. The CDR3 consists of 14 residues. The DNA for the CDR3 is TGTGCCAGCAGAATACAGGGGGGGTCGGCTGAAGCTTTCTTT. This gives the protein CASRIQGGSAEAFF.

The chain carries TRBV28 and TRBJ2-6, with 8 bases fitting TRBD1. Germline values: CDR1 MDHEN, CDR2 SYDVKM. This CDR3 has 16 residues. The CDR3 protein is CALPSRGRSGANVLTF. As DNA, the CDR3 is TGTGCTCTACCCTCCAGGGGGCGTTCTGGGGCCAACGTCCTGACTTTC.

In its sample, this clone was seen a few times. This chain links TRBV27 with TRBJ1-3, with unresolved D. The CDR3 loop spans 15 amino acids. From germline, CDR1 is MNHEY and CDR2 SMNVEV (reference sequence). Trimming shortened V by 0 bases and J by 3 bases, and 9 bases separated the two germline ends. CDR3 region: CASSLSVRVGNTIYF. Here the CDR3 DNA reads TGTGCCAGCAGTTTATCAGTGAGGGTTGGAAACACCATATATTTT.